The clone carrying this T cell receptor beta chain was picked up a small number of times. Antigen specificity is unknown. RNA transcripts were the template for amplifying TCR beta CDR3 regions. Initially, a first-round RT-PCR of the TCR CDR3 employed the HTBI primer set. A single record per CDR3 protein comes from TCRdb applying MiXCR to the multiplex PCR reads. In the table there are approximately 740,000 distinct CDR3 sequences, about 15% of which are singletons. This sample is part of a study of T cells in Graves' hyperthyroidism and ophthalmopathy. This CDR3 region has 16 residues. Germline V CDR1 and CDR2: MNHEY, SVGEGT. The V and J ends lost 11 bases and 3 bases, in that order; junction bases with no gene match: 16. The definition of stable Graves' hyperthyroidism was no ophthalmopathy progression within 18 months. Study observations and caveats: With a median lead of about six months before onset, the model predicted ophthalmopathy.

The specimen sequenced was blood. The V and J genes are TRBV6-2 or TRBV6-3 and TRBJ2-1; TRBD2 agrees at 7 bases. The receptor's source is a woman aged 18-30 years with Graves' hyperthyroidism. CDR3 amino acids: CAGSGHAAVGYNEQFF. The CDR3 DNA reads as TGTGCCGGTAGCGGGCACGCAGCGGTGGGCTACAATGAGCAGTTCTTC.